The 27 T cell receptor beta chains below come from one sample, sequenced in a study of OX40 agonist ivuxolimab in advanced cancers. Method: immunoSEQ multiplex PCR; TCRdb's copy keeps in-frame clones and lacks some. Of approximately 68,000 clones in the sample, approximately 84% were seen once. Source: CD4+ or CD8+ T cells sorted from blood, taken in a trial of the OX40 agonist ivuxolimab. The receptors originated from an adult with an advanced solid tumor such as melanoma, head and neck, liver or kidney cancer.

The V call is TRBV6-6, the J call TRBJ2-7; D not certain. Per the germline V gene, CDR1 is MNHNY and CDR2 is SVGAGI (reference sequence). Trimming removed 8 bases from V and 3 bases from J, with 20 bases in between. The CDR3 extends over 15 amino acids. The CDR3 protein is CASAARGGSYYEQYF. The CDR3, as DNA: TGTGCCAGCGCTGCCCGTGGCGGCAGTTACTACGAGCAGTACTTC.

The genes are TRBV19 and TRBJ2-7, with D unclear. This CDR3 contains 14 residues. V lost 4 bases and J 0 bases, leaving 10 bases between the germline ends. Germline assignment: CDR1 LNHDA and CDR2 SQIVND (reference sequence). The CDR3 loop is CASSRDRSSYEQYF. DNA of the CDR3: TGTGCCAGTAGTAGAGACCGAAGCTCCTACGAGCAGTACTTC.

The sample holds one count of this clone. The chain joins TRBV4-3 to TRBJ2-1, with 9 bases aligning to TRBD2. In germline, CDR1 is LGHNA, CDR2 YSLEER. Trimming removed 2 bases from V and 7 bases from J; junction bases left unmatched: 9. This CDR3 contains 16 residues. Here the CDR3 DNA reads TGCGCCAGCAGCCAAACTAGCGGGCCAACAGGAAATGAGCAGTTCTTC. It codes for CASSQTSGPTGNEQFF.

In its sample, this clone was seen a few times. This rearrangement joins TRBV9 to TRBJ2-7; 9 bases line up with TRBD1. The CDR3 has 16 residues. Per the germline V gene, CDR1 is SGDLS and CDR2 is YYNGEE. With 3 bases clipped from V and 2 bases from J, the junction kept 9 bases outside the gene matches. CDR3 residues: CASSAGSGTGTYEQYF. The CDR3 nucleotides read TGTGCCAGCAGCGCGGGCTCCGGGACAGGGACCTACGAGCAGTACTTC.

This chain joins TRBV7-2 and TRBJ2-3; D might be TRBD2 (5 bases). The germline V gene encodes CDR1 SGHTA and CDR2 FQGNSA. Trimming shortened V by 0 bases and J by 4 bases, and 8 bases separated the two germline ends. CDR3 length equals 14 residues. The CDR3 coding sequence is TGTGCCAGCAGCTTAGCGGGAGTTTCAGATACGCAGTATTTT. Translation gives CASSLAGVSDTQYF.

CDR3 in amino acids: CASKTGLAAYEQYF. As DNA, the CDR3 is TGTGCCAGCAAGACAGGACTAGCCGCCTACGAGCAGTACTTC. V gene TRBV6-6 combines with J gene TRBJ2-7, with 8 positions matching TRBD2. Trimming at V came to 7 bases and at J to 2 bases, leaving 7 bases not matched to a gene. This CDR3 is built from 14 residues. Germline V gives CDR1 MNHNY, CDR2 SVGAGI (reference sequence).

The chain is built from TRBV4-2 and TRBJ2-7; 10 positions match TRBD2. The ends lost 0 bases at V and 2 bases at J; junction bases unmatched: 4. CDR1 is LGHNA and CDR2 is YNFKEQ in the germline V gene. This CDR3 comprises 16 residues. Written as DNA, the CDR3 is TGTGCCAGCAGCCAAGAAGGGACTAGCGCAGCCTACGAGCAGTACTTC. Protein product: CASSQEGTSAAYEQYF.

This clone has only one observation. V gene TRBV12-5 combines with J gene TRBJ2-7, with D perhaps TRBD2 (5 bases). V was clipped by 8 bases and J by 6 bases, with 17 bases between them. This CDR3 comprises 13 residues. Germline CDR1 reads LGHNT; CDR2 reads FRNRAP. CDR3 protein: CASFGGGSGEQYF. CDR3 DNA: TGTGCTAGTTTCGGAGGCGGATCTGGCGAGCAGTACTTC.

This rearrangement joins TRBV2 to TRBJ2-3, with D uncertain. V lost 5 bases and J lost 2, with 11 bases in between. The germline V gene encodes CDR1 SNHLY and CDR2 FYNNEI. The CDR3 contains 14 residues. The CDR3 spells CASSNSPSTDTQYF. Written as DNA, the CDR3 is TGTGCCAGCAGTAATAGCCCGTCCACAGATACGCAGTATTTT. The variable domain in full, completed from reference TRBV2 and TRBJ2-3, reads EPEVTQTPSHQVTQMGQEVILRCVPISNHLYFYWYRQILGQKVEFLVSFYNNEISEKSEIFDDQFSVERPDGSNFTLKIRSTKLEDSAMYFCASSNSPSTDTQYFGPGTRLTVL.

J is TRBJ1-2 and V is TRBV6-5; perhaps TRBD1 as D (6 bases). The germline V gene has CDR1 MNHEY and CDR2 SVGAGI. Deletions cut 11 bases from V and 7 bases from J, with 17 bases between. The CDR3 covers 12 residues. This CDR3 reads CAGTRGVIGYTF. CDR3 coding DNA: TGTGCCGGGACGAGGGGGGTCATTGGCTACACCTTC.

The chain carries TRBV6-1 and TRBJ2-1; D gene unclear. The V gene lost 4 bases and the J gene lost 5 bases, with 6 bases spanning the gap. CDR1 MNHNS and CDR2 SASEGT come from the germline V gene. The CDR3 runs 12 residues. The CDR3 protein is CASSVVNNEQFF. Here the CDR3 DNA reads TGTGCCAGCAGTGTCGTGAACAATGAGCAGTTCTTC.

The V gene is TRBV4-2, the J gene TRBJ1-3; no clear D gene. Per germline, CDR1 LGHNA and CDR2 YNFKEQ. This CDR3 comprises 17 residues. V shed 4 bases and J shed 0 bases, with 16 bases lying between them. CDR3 bases: TGTGCCAGCAGCCCTATACGCGACCATGACTCTGGAAACACCATATATTTT. Amino acid sequence: CASSPIRDHDSGNTIYF.

The rearrangement joins TRBV10-3 to TRBJ1-1, with TRBD1 as a possible D gene (5 bases). The CDR3 is made up of 15 amino acids. V lost 0 bases and J 7 bases, leaving 15 bases between the germline ends. Germline-derived CDR1 and CDR2 are ENHRY and SYGVKD. CDR3 loop: CAISESGPFRGEAFF. The CDR3 DNA is TGTGCCATCAGTGAGTCGGGGCCTTTTAGGGGTGAAGCTTTCTTT.

The chain links TRBV28 to TRBJ2-7; 7 bases fit TRBD1. This CDR3 contains 14 residues. CDR1 and CDR2 (germline): MDHEN, SYDVKM. Unmatched junction bases numbered 11, after V lost 9 bases and J lost 3 bases. The CDR3 reads CASRGQRAIYEQYF. CDR3 nucleotides: TGTGCCAGTCGGGGACAGAGGGCTATCTACGAGCAGTACTTC.

This chain connects TRBV19 to TRBJ1-5, with 9 bases that match TRBD1. There are 13 residues in the CDR3. Germline trimming cut 4 bases from V and 9 bases from J; bases unmatched to any gene: 4. Germline values: CDR1 LNHDA, CDR2 SQIVND (reference sequence). The CDR3 bases are TGTGCCAGTAGTAGGGGACAGGGTGGGCCCCAGCATTTT. As protein: CASSRGQGGPQHF. The whole variable domain, filled in from reference TRBV19 and TRBJ1-5, reads DGGITQSPKYLFRKEGQNVTLSCEQNLNHDAMYWYRQDPGQGLRLIYYSQIVNDFQKGDIAEGYSVSREKKESFPLTVTSAQKNPTAFYLCASSRGQGGPQHFGDGTRLSIL.

The J gene is TRBJ2-7, the V gene TRBV5-6; TRBD2 matches at 13 bases. This CDR3 is built from 15 residues. With V trimmed by 5 bases and J by 2 bases, 4 bases remained unmatched. Germline V gene lookup returns CDR1 SGHDT and CDR2 YYEEEE. The CDR3 DNA sequence: TGTGCCAGCAGGGGCGGGACTAGCGGGACCTACGAGCAGTACTTC. This translates into CASRGGTSGTYEQYF. Combining the CDR3 with reference TRBV5-6 and TRBJ2-7 gives the whole variable domain DAGVTQSPTHLIKTRGQQVTLRCSPKSGHDTVSWYQQALGQGPQFIFQYYEEEERQRGNFPDRFSGHQFPNYSSELNVNALLLGDSALYLCASRGGTSGTYEQYFGPGTRLTVT.

This clone was counted between two and nine times. This chain links TRBV19 with TRBJ1-5; 10 bases map to TRBD1. The CDR3 runs to 17 residues. V gave up 4 bases and J gave up 0 bases; unmatched junction bases: 6. Germline CDR1 is LNHDA and CDR2 is SQIVND (reference sequence). In DNA form, the CDR3 reads TGTGCCAGTAGTACTCAGGACAGGGGGTATAGCAATCAGCCCCAGCATTTT. As protein: CASSTQDRGYSNQPQHF.

The table lists this clone with a count of one. The chain joins TRBV4-3 to TRBJ2-1; 10 nucleotides align to TRBD1. CDR1 LGHNA and CDR2 YSLEER come from the germline V gene. The trim removed 2 bases at V and 5 bases at J, leaving 6 bases unmatched. The CDR3 runs to 16 residues. CDR3 amino acids: CASSQIRDRGNNEQFF. CDR3 bases: TGCGCCAGCAGCCAAATCCGGGACAGGGGAAACAATGAGCAGTTCTTC.

The gene calls are TRBV6-1 and TRBJ2-2; 7 positions agree with TRBD1. Germline assignment: CDR1 MNHNS and CDR2 SASEGT. J was trimmed by 1 base and V by 5 bases; bases with no gene match: 4. This CDR3 is built from 15 residues. The CDR3 loop reads CASSPQGLNTGELFF. The CDR3, as DNA: TGTGCCAGCAGTCCACAGGGGTTGAACACCGGGGAGCTGTTTTTT.

The gene calls are TRBV7-9 and TRBJ1-2, with no clear D. Trimming took off 2 bases at V and 6 bases at J, with 13 bases between the two ends. The CDR3 has 14 amino acids. Germline CDR1 and CDR2: SEHNR and FQNEAQ (reference sequence). CDR3 sequence: CASSLTEPTNGYTF. The CDR3, as DNA: TGTGCCAGCAGCTTAACGGAACCGACTAATGGCTACACCTTC.

This chain uses TRBV7-9 with TRBJ2-5; maybe TRBD1 (6 bases). Trimming took 4 bases from V and 4 from J, leaving 7 bases between them. CDR1 and CDR2 from the germline V gene are SEHNR and FQNEAQ (reference sequence). This CDR3 region has 12 residues. DNA for the CDR3: TGTGCCAGCAGCTGGGACACAGAGACCCAGTACTTC. Its protein is CASSWDTETQYF.

The genes are TRBV11-2 and TRBJ2-3; 7 bases map to TRBD2. Unmatched junction bases numbered 6, after V lost 1 base and J lost 2 bases. CDR3 length: 16 amino acids. Germline loops: CDR1 SGHAT, CDR2 FQNNGV. The CDR3 is CASSLGTRGSTDTQYF. CDR3 nucleotide sequence: TGTGCCAGCAGCTTAGGGACGCGGGGGTCCACAGATACGCAGTATTTT. Full variable domain (rest looked up from reference TRBV11-2 and TRBJ2-3): EAGVAQSPRYKIIEKRQSVAFWCNPISGHATLYWYQQILGQGPKLLIQFQNNGVVDDSQLPKDRFSAERLKGVDSTLKIQPAKLEDSAVYLCASSLGTRGSTDTQYFGPGTRLTVL.

This clone showed up just a few times. The V and J genes are TRBV29-1 and TRBJ1-1, with TRBD1 as a possible D gene (5 bases). The CDR3 loop spans 16 amino acids. Germline-derived CDR1 and CDR2 are SQVTM and ANQGSEA. V lost 0 bases, J lost 1 base, and 15 bases lay in between. DNA of the CDR3: TGCAGCGTTGAAGATACCGGGGGACCGAGGAACACTGAAGCTTTCTTT. Its translation is CSVEDTGGPRNTEAFF.

The chain combines TRBV4-2 with TRBJ1-1; D may be TRBD1 (5 bases). CDR3 length: 15 amino acids. The germline V gene has CDR1 LGHNA and CDR2 YNFKEQ. Trimming stripped 1 base from V and 4 bases from J, with 13 bases between. CDR3 protein: CASSQVSQVGTEAFF. As DNA, the CDR3 is TGTGCCAGCAGCCAAGTTTCACAGGTGGGCACTGAAGCTTTCTTT.

The chain uses TRBV2 and TRBJ2-3, with 9 bases that match TRBD2. Germline values: CDR1 SNHLY, CDR2 FYNNEI. V shed 3 bases, J shed 0 bases, and the junction held 10 bases outside the gene matches. CDR3 length equals 18 residues. CDR3 in amino acids: CASSDYSGGPSSTDTQYF. In DNA form, the CDR3 reads TGTGCCAGCAGTGATTATAGCGGGGGCCCCTCTAGCACAGATACGCAGTATTTT.

The V and J genes are TRBV29-1 and TRBJ2-2; TRBD2 aligns across 11 bases. The CDR3 runs to 17 residues. With V trimmed by 5 bases and J by 0 bases, 8 bases remained unmatched. Per the germline V gene, CDR1 is SQVTM and CDR2 is ANQGSEA. This CDR3 is CSVKGLAGGPNTGELFF. The CDR3 coding sequence is TGCAGCGTTAAGGGGCTAGCGGGGGGCCCGAACACCGGGGAGCTGTTTTTT.

The V gene is TRBV10-3, the J gene TRBJ1-1; D is uncertain. V was clipped by 7 bases and J by 3 bases, with 12 bases between them. Germline-derived CDR1 and CDR2 are ENHRY and SYGVKD. The CDR3 is 13 residues long. The CDR3 spells CAINPTGDTEAFF. The CDR3, as DNA: TGTGCCATCAACCCGACCGGGGACACTGAAGCTTTCTTT.